What follows are 18 T cell receptor beta chains derived from one specimen sequenced in a study of T-cell memory formation after mild COVID-19. TCRdb re-analysed the 5' RACE reads in MiXCR, keeping a single row per CDR3 protein. The table has 120,000 to 150,000 distinct CDR3 sequences, 6% to 7% seen once. Sequenced material: PBMCs or a T cell subset sorted from them (not recorded which). The receptors derive from an adult woman who had mild COVID-19 (a few samples of this study predate the infection). Cell type and time point are not known.

The chain is built from TRBV18 and TRBJ2-4; TRBD1 agrees at 7 bases. This CDR3 is built from 16 residues. V lost 0 bases and J lost 0; bases outside the gene matches: 2. Germline assignment: CDR1 KGHSH and CDR2 LQKENI. CDR3: CASSPPGQLAKNIQYF. DNA of the CDR3: TGTGCCAGCTCACCACCGGGACAGCTAGCCAAAAACATTCAGTACTTC.

The gene calls are TRBV12-3 or TRBV12-4 and TRBJ2-7; D may be TRBD2 (6 bases). This CDR3 region has 15 residues. V was pared by 0 bases and J by 0 bases, with 9 bases between. CDR3 residues: CASSLAGGGSYEQYF. The DNA of the CDR3 is TGTGCCAGCAGTTTAGCGGGAGGTGGCTCCTACGAGCAGTACTTC.

This sequence joins TRBV10-3 and TRBJ1-5; 8 bases fit TRBD1. The CDR3 is 15 residues long. From germline, CDR1 is ENHRY and CDR2 SYGVKD. Written as DNA, the CDR3 is TGTGCAACTGAGGAGGGGACAGGAACAATACAGCCCCAGCATTTT. Amino acid sequence: CATEEGTGTIQPQHF.

This clonotype was seen many times. Sequence at one end of the junction differs from germline and may be a read error. The V and J genes are TRBV5-5 and TRBJ1-2, with a weak D call TRBD1 (6 bases). The germline CDR1 and CDR2 sequences are SGHKS and YYEKEE (reference sequence). CDR3 length equals 12 residues. Here the CDR3 DNA reads TGTGCCAGCAGCCATCTACAGGGCCCGCTCGCCTTC. It specifies CASSHLQGPLAF.

The table lists this clonotype with many counts. This chain uses TRBV6-2 or TRBV6-3 with TRBJ1-1; tentatively, D is TRBD1 (5 bases). V gave up 4 bases and J gave up 3 bases, with 9 bases separating them. CDR1 is MNHEY, CDR2 SVGEGT, per germline. This CDR3 has 13 amino acids. For the CDR3, the DNA is TGTGCCAGCAGTTTGGGACCTTACACTGAAGCTTTCTTT. It specifies CASSLGPYTEAFF.

This clonotype has ten or more counts. J is TRBJ2-7 and V is TRBV24-1; D might be TRBD1 (5 bases). Germline assignment: CDR1 KGHDR and CDR2 SFDVKD. V gave up 6 bases and J gave up 11 bases, with 25 bases separating them. This CDR3 region has 15 residues. In DNA, the CDR3 is TGTGCCACCAGTCAACCTCGCAACTGGGGCAGCCGGGAGTACTTC. This gives the protein CATSQPRNWGSREYF.

This clonotype was counted only a few times. This rearrangement joins TRBV2 to TRBJ2-5; TRBD1 is a possible D gene (6 bases). Germline V lookup: CDR1 SNHLY, CDR2 FYNNEI. V was trimmed by 6 bases and J by 1 base, leaving 12 bases between them. This CDR3 comprises 14 residues. The CDR3 DNA sequence: TGTGCCAGCAGGCCCGGGACACCCCAAGAGACCCAGTACTTC. Its translation: CASRPGTPQETQYF.

J is TRBJ2-3 and V is TRBV7-9, with D possibly called TRBD1 or TRBD2 (6 bases each). The CDR3 totals 15 residues. Germline V lookup: CDR1 SEHNR, CDR2 FQNEAQ (reference sequence). Trimming cost V 6 bases and J 5 bases, with 18 bases left between them. The DNA of the CDR3 is TGTGCCAGCAGTATCCGAGGGGGGTTCAAAGATACGCAGTATTTT. It yields the protein CASSIRGGFKDTQYF. Full variable domain (missing parts from reference TRBV7-9 and TRBJ2-3): DTGVSQNPRHKITKRGQNVTFRCDPISEHNRLYWYRQTLGQGPEFLTYFQNEAQLEKSRLLSDRFSAERPKGSFSTLEIQRTEQGDSAMYLCASSIRGGFKDTQYFGPGTRLTVL.

This clonotype has just a few counts. CDR3 residues: CASSLGGAVASPLHF. The CDR3 nucleotides are TGTGCCAGCAGCTTAGGTGGGGCCGTAGCTTCACCCCTCCACTTT. The chain couples TRBV7-9 to TRBJ1-6; a weak D match, TRBD1 (5 bases). V lost 1 base and J 9 bases, leaving 13 bases between the germline ends. The germline gives CDR1 SEHNR, CDR2 FQNEAQ (reference sequence). The CDR3 is 15 residues long.

This sequence joins TRBV19 and TRBJ2-5; the match to TRBD2 covers 14 bases. Germline V gene sequence: CDR1 LNHDA, CDR2 SQIVND (reference sequence). This CDR3 contains 15 residues. J was trimmed by 5 bases and V by 10 bases; bases with no gene match: 9. CDR3 protein: CATSRLAGGPETQYF. Written as DNA, the CDR3 is TGTGCCACTTCTCGACTAGCGGGGGGGCCGGAGACCCAGTACTTC.

There are many counts of this clonotype. The chain uses TRBV7-3 and TRBJ2-3; 11 bases align to TRBD2. This CDR3 spans 19 amino acids. V gave up 5 bases and J gave up 2 bases; unmatched junction bases: 15. Germline assignment: CDR1 SGHTA and CDR2 FQGTGA. The CDR3 sequence is CASSPQEWGSGGDTDTQYF. The CDR3 DNA sequence: TGTGCCAGCAGCCCCCAGGAATGGGGTAGCGGGGGGGACACAGATACGCAGTATTTT.

The DNA for the CDR3 is TGTGCCACCAGCCCAGGAGGACAGGGGGCAGGGGAGACCCAGTACTTC. Translation: CATSPGGQGAGETQYF. This sequence joins TRBV15 and TRBJ2-5; 11 positions agree with TRBD1. CDR1 LNHNV and CDR2 YYDKDF come from the germline V gene (reference sequence). This CDR3 has 16 amino acids. The V segment lost 5 bases and the J segment 5 bases; nucleotides outside the gene matches: 10.

The J gene is TRBJ2-3, the V gene TRBV7-3; a possible D gene is TRBD2 (5 bases). Deletions cut 7 bases from V and 0 bases from J, with 11 bases between. This CDR3 is built from 14 residues. Germline CDR1 SGHTA, CDR2 FQGTGA. CDR3 sequence: CASTRGRSTDTQYF. The DNA for the CDR3 is TGTGCCAGCACCCGAGGGCGGAGCACAGATACGCAGTATTTT.

This clonotype was counted many times. The chain links TRBV5-1 to TRBJ2-5, with TRBD2 identical over 8 bases. In germline, CDR1 is SGHRS, CDR2 YFSETQ. The J segment lost 2 bases and the V segment lost 4 bases, leaving 4 bases of the junction unmatched. The CDR3 extends over 14 amino acids. The CDR3 DNA follows: TGCGCCAGCAGCCCCTCTAGCGGGCAAGAGACCCAGTACTTC. This sequence encodes CASSPSSGQETQYF.

The chain combines TRBV7-2 with TRBJ2-2, with a weak D call TRBD2 (6 bases). CDR3 length: 13 amino acids. Trimming took off 5 bases at V and 8 bases at J, with 12 bases between the two ends. Germline assignment: CDR1 SGHTA and CDR2 FQGNSA. CDR3 residues: CASSAGPFGELFF. The CDR3 DNA reads TGTGCCAGCAGCGCGGGACCATTTGGGGAGCTGTTTTTT.

This clonotype has a count of ten or more. The chain employs TRBV10-3 and TRBJ1-5; 9 nucleotides agree with TRBD1. J was trimmed by 5 bases and V by 4 bases; bases with no gene match: 0. Germline loops: CDR1 ENHRY, CDR2 SYGVKD. The CDR3 totals 13 residues. CDR3 region: CAISGQGDQPQHF. The CDR3 region has the DNA TGTGCCATCAGTGGACAGGGGGATCAGCCCCAGCATTTT.

This clonotype was counted at least ten times. The rearrangement links TRBV7-2 to TRBJ1-2; 8 nucleotides match TRBD1. Germline lookup yields CDR1 SGHTA and CDR2 FQGNSA. With 2 bases clipped from V and 0 bases from J, the junction kept 8 bases outside the gene matches. The CDR3 consists of 17 residues. In DNA, the CDR3 is TGTGCCAGCAGCTTATGGGCTCGGACAGGGTCTAACTATGGCTACACCTTC. Its protein is CASSLWARTGSNYGYTF. Full variable domain (outside the CDR3, taken from reference TRBV7-2 and TRBJ1-2): GAGVSQSPSNKVTEKGKDVELRCDPISGHTALYWYRQSLGQGLEFLIYFQGNSAPDKSGLPSDRFSAERTGGSVSTLTIQRTQQEDSAVYLCASSLWARTGSNYGYTFGSGTRLTVV.

The genes are TRBV18 and TRBJ2-7; 8 nucleotides match TRBD1. The junction had 3 bases not matched to a gene; V was cut back by 2 bases and J by 3 bases. CDR1 is KGHSH and CDR2 is LQKENI in the germline V gene. The CDR3 loop spans 14 amino acids. The CDR3 DNA reads as TGTGCCAGCTCACCAGGGACAGGATACTACGAGCAGTACTTC. Residues: CASSPGTGYYEQYF.